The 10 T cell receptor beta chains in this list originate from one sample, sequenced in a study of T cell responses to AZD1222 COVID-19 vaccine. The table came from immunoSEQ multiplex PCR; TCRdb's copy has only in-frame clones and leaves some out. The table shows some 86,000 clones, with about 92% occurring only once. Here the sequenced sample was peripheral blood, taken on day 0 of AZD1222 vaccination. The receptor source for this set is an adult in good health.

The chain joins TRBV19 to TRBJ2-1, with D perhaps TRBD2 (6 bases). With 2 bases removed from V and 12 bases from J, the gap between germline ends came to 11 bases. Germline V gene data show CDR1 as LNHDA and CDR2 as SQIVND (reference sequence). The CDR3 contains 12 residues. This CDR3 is CASSILAGPQFF. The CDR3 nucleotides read TGTGCCAGTAGTATATTGGCGGGACCGCAGTTCTTC.

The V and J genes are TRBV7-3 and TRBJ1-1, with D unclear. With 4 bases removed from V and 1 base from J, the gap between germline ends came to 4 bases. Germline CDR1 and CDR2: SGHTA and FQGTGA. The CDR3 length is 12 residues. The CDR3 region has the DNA TGTGCCAGCAGCTACGGGAACACTGAAGCTTTCTTT. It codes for CASSYGNTEAFF.

The CDR3 DNA reads as TGTGCCAGCAGCTGGGGCCAGTATGCCCCCAATCAGCCCCAGCATTTT. Its protein product is CASSWGQYAPNQPQHF. The rearrangement uses TRBV5-5 and TRBJ1-5; D perhaps matches TRBD1 (5 bases). The CDR3 length is 16 residues. Germline V gene data show CDR1 as SGHKS and CDR2 as YYEKEE (reference sequence). V lost 3 bases and J 3 bases, leaving 16 bases between the germline ends.

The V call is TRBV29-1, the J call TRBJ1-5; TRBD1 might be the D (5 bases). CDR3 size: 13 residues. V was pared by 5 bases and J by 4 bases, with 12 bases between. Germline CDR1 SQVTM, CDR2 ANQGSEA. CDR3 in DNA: TGCAGCGTTAGGGAGACAGATAATCAGCCCCAGCATTTT. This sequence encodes CSVRETDNQPQHF.

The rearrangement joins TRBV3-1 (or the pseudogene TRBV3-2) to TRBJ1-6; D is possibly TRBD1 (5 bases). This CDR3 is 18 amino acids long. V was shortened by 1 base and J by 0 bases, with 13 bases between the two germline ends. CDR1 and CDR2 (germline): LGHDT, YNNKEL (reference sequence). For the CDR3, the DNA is TGTGCCAGCAGCCAAGTAACGGGGCGGAGCTCCTATAATTCACCCCTCCACTTT. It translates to CASSQVTGRSSYNSPLHF.

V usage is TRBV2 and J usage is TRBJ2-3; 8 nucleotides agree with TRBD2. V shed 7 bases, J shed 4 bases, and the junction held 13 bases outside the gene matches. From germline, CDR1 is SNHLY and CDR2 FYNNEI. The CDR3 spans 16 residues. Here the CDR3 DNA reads TGTGCCAGCATCGGGCCCGTAGCGGGAAAGTCAGATACGCAGTATTTT. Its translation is CASIGPVAGKSDTQYF.

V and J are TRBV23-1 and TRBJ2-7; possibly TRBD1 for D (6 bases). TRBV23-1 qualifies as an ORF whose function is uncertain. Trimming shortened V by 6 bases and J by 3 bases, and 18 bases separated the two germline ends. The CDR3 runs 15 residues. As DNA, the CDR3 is TGCGCCAGCAGCGGACAGATCGGAGATCTCTACGAGCAGTACTTC. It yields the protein CASSGQIGDLYEQYF.

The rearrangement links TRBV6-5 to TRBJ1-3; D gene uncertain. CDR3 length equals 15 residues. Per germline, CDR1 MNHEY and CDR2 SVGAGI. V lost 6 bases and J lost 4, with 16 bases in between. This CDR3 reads CASSQRAQIGNTIYF. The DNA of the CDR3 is TGTGCCAGCAGCCAGCGCGCTCAGATAGGAAACACCATATATTTT.

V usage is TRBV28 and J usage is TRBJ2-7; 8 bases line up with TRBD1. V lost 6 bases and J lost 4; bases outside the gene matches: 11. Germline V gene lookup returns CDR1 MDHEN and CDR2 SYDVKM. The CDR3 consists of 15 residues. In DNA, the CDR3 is TGTGCCAGCAGCCCGCTTAACAGGGGGACTTACGAGCAGTACTTC. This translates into CASSPLNRGTYEQYF.

The CDR3 is CASSEQGEVGYTF. The CDR3 DNA reads as TGTGCCAGCAGCGAACAGGGGGAGGTTGGCTACACCTTC. The gene calls are TRBV11-2 and TRBJ1-2; 8 bases align to TRBD1. The CDR3 extends over 13 amino acids. Per the germline V gene, CDR1 is SGHAT and CDR2 is FQNNGV. Germline trimming cut 5 bases from V and 7 bases from J; bases unmatched to any gene: 6. The variable domain in full, completed from reference TRBV11-2 and TRBJ1-2, reads EAGVAQSPRYKIIEKRQSVAFWCNPISGHATLYWYQQILGQGPKLLIQFQNNGVVDDSQLPKDRFSAERLKGVDSTLKIQPAKLEDSAVYLCASSEQGEVGYTFGSGTRLTVV.